This record concerns one TCR beta chain sequence. The table came from immunoSEQ multiplex PCR; TCRdb's copy has only in-frame clones and leaves some out. The sample lists 85,000 to 90,000 clones, about 90% occurring once. The source of the sample is a study of technical replicates of blood from a few donors. The receptor was isolated from a human donor in good health. Sequencing was carried out using T cells isolated from PBMCs.

CDR3 region: CASSFGGAGDTQYF. Written as DNA, the CDR3 is TGTGCCAGCAGCTTCGGGGGGGCCGGAGATACGCAGTATTTT. This rearrangement joins TRBV5-4 to TRBJ2-3; TRBD2 aligns across 8 bases. Trimming took 2 bases from V and 5 from J; bases not matched to a gene: 4. The CDR3 loop spans 14 amino acids. Germline CDR1 is SGHNT and CDR2 is YYREEE (reference sequence).